This record concerns one TCR beta chain sequence. The antigen it binds to is not known. Per-nucleotide qualities are absent, and no much larger clonotype sits a single base away. This sample stems from a study of blood T cell repertoires in COVID-19 (dated by TCRdb to the early 2020s). Background for the entire study: Collaborator samples came from the United States, Italy and Spain and covered acute and convalescent phases of COVID-19. Deeply sampled blood TCRbeta repertoires from subjects exposed to, actively infected with, or recovered from COVID-19 were included in the dataset. Where available, HLA class I and class II types were taken from metadata supplied by the sample provider and were not determined by assay-based typing. A freely available public database, intended as a resource for researchers studying the immune response to SARS-CoV-2, is where the repertoires were released. Samples came from the ongoing ImmuneRACE study (first 160 participants) plus 1,254 subjects from 6 global collaborators. The prospective study material was composed of cDNA or gDNA derived from T cells, B-cell-depleted T cells, or PBMCs. A de-identified subject ID, COVID-19 status, age in years and sex were almost always included in the sample metadata.

Collaborating institutions collected whole blood in K2EDTA tubes following their own protocols. For TCRbeta analysis, collaborator samples were shipped as frozen whole blood, as isolated PBMCs, or as DNA extracted from either sample type. The immunoSEQ Assay, a bias-controlled multiplex PCR, was used to amplify TCRbeta CDR3 regions from genomic DNA. Per the authors' processing: Within the assay, amplification of reference gene primers was used to estimate how many nucleated cells each sample contained. To quantify the absolute abundance of each unique TCRbeta CDR3 rearrangement, sequence reads were collapsed and filtered. For each sample, productive Simpson clonality was calculated by taking the square root of Simpson's diversity index across productive rearrangements. In TCRdb, the immuneACCESS table is reduced to in-frame sequences with V and J assigned. These tables do not hold every clone; where another copy was compared, an unresolved V gene accounts for under half, and the others remain unexplained. V and J calls and clone size are as listed in that table; D and trimming were resolved from the DNA. The sample table shows about 59,000 clones, and less than 80% are seen once. The top ten constitute around 3.2% of the sample.

Study-wide findings and limitations: The quantity of clinical and demographic metadata differed by source and by participant and was supplied without curation.

V and J are trimmed by 4 bases and 3 bases, and the gene matches miss 7 bases of the junction. Via the germline V gene, CDR1 is SGHRS and CDR2 YFSETQ. The CDR3 holds 14 amino acids from the cysteine to the phenylalanine. Only the CDR3 portion is preserved as DNA: 42 bases, with reading frame beginning at the first base. Material: peripheral blood. The rearranged chain carries TRBV5-1 and TRBJ2-7; 7 bases in the junction line up with TRBD2. The receptor was derived from a man between 60 and 75 years old with acute or convalescent COVID-19. The sequenced DNA is TGCGCCAGCAGCGGACTAGGGAAATACTACGAGCAGTACTTC. This gives the protein CASSGLGKYYEQYF.